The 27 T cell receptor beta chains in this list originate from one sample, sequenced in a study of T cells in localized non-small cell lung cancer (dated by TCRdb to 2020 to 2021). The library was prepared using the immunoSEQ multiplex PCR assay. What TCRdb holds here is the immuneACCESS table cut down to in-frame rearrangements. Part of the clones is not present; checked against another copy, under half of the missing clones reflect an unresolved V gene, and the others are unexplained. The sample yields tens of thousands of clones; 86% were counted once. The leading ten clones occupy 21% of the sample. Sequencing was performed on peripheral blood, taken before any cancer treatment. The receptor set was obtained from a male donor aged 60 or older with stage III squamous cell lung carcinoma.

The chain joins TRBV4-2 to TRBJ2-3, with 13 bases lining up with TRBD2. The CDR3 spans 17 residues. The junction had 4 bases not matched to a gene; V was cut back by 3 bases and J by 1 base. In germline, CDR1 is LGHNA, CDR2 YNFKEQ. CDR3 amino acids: CASSQATSGGRTDTQYF. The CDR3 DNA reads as TGTGCCAGCAGCCAGGCGACTAGCGGGGGGCGCACAGATACGCAGTATTTT.

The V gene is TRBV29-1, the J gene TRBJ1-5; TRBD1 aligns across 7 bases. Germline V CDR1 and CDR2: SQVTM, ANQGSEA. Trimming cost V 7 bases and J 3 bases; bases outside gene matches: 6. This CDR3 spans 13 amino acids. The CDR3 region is CSARTGDNQPQHF. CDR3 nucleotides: TGCAGCGCCCGGACAGGCGACAATCAGCCCCAGCATTTT.

CDR3 sequence reads: CASSTQGPNSPLHF. CDR3 bases: TGTGCCAGCTCAACACAGGGCCCTAATTCACCCCTCCACTTT. The rearrangement uses TRBV18 and TRBJ1-6; D is possibly TRBD1 (6 bases). This CDR3 spans 14 amino acids. Germline-derived CDR1 and CDR2 are KGHSH and LQKENI. Trimming cost V 5 bases and J 6 bases, with 11 bases left between them. Complete variable domain (other parts from reference TRBV18 and TRBJ1-6): NAGVMQNPRHLVRRRGQEARLRCSPMKGHSHVYWYRQLPEEGLKFMVYLQKENIIDESGMPKERFSAEFPKEGPSILRIQQVVRGDSAAYFCASSTQGPNSPLHFGNGTRLTVT.

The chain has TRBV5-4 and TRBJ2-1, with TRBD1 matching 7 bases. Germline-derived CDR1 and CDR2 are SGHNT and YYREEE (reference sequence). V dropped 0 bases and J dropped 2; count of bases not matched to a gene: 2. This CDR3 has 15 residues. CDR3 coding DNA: TGTGCCAGCAGCTTGGACAGGGGCCCCTACAATGAGCAGTTCTTC. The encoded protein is CASSLDRGPYNEQFF.

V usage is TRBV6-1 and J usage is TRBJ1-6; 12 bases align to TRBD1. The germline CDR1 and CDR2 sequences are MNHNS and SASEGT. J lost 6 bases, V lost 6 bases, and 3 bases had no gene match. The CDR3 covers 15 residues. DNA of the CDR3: TGTGCCAGCAGAGGGACAGGGGGCTTTAATTCACCCCTCCACTTT. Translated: CASRGTGGFNSPLHF.

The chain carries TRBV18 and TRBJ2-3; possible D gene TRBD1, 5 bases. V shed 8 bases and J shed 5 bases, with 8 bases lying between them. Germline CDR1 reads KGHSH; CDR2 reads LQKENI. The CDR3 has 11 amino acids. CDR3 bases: TGTGCCAGCCAGGGTAGAGATACGCAGTATTTT. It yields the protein CASQGRDTQYF.

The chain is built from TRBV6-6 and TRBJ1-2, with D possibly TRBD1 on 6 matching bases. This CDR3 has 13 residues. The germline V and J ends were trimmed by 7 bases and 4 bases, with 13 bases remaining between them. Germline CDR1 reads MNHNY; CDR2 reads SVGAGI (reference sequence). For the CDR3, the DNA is TGTGCCAGCAAACCGACAGGAATCTATGGCTACACCTTC. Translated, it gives CASKPTGIYGYTF.

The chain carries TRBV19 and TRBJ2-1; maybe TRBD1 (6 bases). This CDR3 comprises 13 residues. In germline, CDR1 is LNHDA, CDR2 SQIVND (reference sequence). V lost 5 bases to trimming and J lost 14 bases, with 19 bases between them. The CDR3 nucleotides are TGTGCCAGTAGTCTTCTAACAGGGCAGGTCGAGTTCTTC. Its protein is CASSLLTGQVEFF.

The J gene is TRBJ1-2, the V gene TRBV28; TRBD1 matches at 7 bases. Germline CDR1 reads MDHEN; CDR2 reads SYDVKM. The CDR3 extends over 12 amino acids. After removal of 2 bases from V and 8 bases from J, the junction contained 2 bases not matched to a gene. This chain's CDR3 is CASSLQGEGYTF. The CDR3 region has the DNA TGTGCCAGCAGTTTACAGGGGGAGGGCTACACCTTC.

The CDR3 spells CASSIDGPPNEKLFF. CDR3 bases: TGTGCCAGTAGTATAGACGGGCCCCCTAATGAAAAACTGTTTTTT. The chain couples TRBV19 to TRBJ1-4; D ambiguous. V lost 0 bases to trimming and J lost 3 bases, with 8 bases between them. CDR1 LNHDA and CDR2 SQIVND come from the germline V gene (reference sequence). This CDR3 contains 15 residues.

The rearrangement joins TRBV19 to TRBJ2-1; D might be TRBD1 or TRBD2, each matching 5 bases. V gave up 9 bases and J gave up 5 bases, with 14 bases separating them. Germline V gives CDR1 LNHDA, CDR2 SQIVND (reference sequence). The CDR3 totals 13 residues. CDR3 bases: TGTGCCAGCTCCGTGGGGACCCACAATGAGCAGTTCTTC. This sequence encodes CASSVGTHNEQFF. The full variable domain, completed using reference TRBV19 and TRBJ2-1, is DGGITQSPKYLFRKEGQNVTLSCEQNLNHDAMYWYRQDPGQGLRLIYYSQIVNDFQKGDIAEGYSVSREKKESFPLTVTSAQKNPTAFYLCASSVGTHNEQFFGPGTRLTVL.

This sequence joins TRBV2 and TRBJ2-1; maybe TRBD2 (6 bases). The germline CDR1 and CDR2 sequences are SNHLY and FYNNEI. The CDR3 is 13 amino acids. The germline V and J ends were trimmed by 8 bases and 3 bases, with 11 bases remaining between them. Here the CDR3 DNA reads TGTGCCAGCTCTTGGGGGGACTACAATGAGCAGTTCTTC. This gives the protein CASSWGDYNEQFF. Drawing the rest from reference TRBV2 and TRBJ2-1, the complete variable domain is EPEVTQTPSHQVTQMGQEVILRCVPISNHLYFYWYRQILGQKVEFLVSFYNNEISEKSEIFDDQFSVERPDGSNFTLKIRSTKLEDSAMYFCASSWGDYNEQFFGPGTRLTVL.

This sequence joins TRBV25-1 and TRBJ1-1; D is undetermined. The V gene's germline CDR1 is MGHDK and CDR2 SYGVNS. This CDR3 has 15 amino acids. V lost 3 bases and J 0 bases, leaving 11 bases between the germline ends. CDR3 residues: CASSERSNLNTEAFF. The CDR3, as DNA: TGTGCCAGCAGTGAGAGGTCCAACCTGAACACTGAAGCTTTCTTT.

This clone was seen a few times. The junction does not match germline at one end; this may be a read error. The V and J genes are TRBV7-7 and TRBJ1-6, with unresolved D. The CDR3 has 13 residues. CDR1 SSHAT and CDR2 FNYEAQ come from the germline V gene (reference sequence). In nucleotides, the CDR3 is TGTGCTAGCAGCTTAGACACCAATTCACCCCTCCACTTT. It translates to CASSLDTNSPLHF. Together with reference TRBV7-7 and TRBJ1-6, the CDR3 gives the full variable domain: GAGVSQSPRYKVTKRGQDVTLRCDPISSHATLYWYQQALGQGPEFLTYFNYEAQPDKSGLPSDRFSAERPEGSISTLTIQRTEQRDSAMYRCASSLDTNSPLHFGNGTRLTVT.

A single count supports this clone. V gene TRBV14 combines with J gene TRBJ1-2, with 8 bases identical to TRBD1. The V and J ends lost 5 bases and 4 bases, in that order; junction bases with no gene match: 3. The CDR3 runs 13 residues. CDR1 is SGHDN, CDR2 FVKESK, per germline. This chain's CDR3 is CASSATGVYGYTF. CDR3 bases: TGTGCCAGCAGCGCGACAGGGGTCTATGGCTACACCTTC.

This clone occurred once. CDR3 sequence reads: CASSSLLEFLRGGDNDEQFF. As DNA, the CDR3 is TGTGCCAGCAGTTCCCTCCTGGAGTTTTTACGGGGAGGGGACAATGATGAGCAGTTCTTC. The rearrangement joins TRBV5-8 to TRBJ2-1; tentative D call: TRBD2 (7 bases). V was clipped by 5 bases and J by 8 bases, with 35 bases between them. Per germline, CDR1 SGHTS and CDR2 YDEGEE. CDR3 length: 20 amino acids.

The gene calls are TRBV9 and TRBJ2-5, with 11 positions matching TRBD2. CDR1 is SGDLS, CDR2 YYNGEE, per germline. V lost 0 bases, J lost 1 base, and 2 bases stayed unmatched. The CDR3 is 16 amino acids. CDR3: CASSVGLAGFQETQYF. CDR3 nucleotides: TGTGCCAGCAGCGTAGGACTAGCGGGGTTCCAAGAGACCCAGTACTTC. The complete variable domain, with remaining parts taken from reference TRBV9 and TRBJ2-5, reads DSGVTQTPKHLITATGQRVTLRCSPRSGDLSVYWYQQSLDQGLQFLIQYYNGEERAKGNILERFSAQQFPDLHSELNLSSLELGDSALYFCASSVGLAGFQETQYFGPGTRLLVL.

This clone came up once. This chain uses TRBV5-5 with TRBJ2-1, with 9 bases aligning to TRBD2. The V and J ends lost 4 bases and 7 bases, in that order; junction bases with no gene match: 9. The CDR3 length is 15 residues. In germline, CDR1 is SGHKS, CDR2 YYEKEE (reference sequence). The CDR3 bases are TGTGCCAGCAGCACAGCCGGGACTAGCAGGAATGAGCAGTTCTTC. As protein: CASSTAGTSRNEQFF.

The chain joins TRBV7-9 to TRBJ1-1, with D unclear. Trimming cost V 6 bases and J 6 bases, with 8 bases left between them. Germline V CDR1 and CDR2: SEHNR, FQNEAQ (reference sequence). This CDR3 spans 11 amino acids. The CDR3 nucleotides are TGTGCCAGCAGTCTAATGCCTGAAGCTTTCTTT. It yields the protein CASSLMPEAFF.

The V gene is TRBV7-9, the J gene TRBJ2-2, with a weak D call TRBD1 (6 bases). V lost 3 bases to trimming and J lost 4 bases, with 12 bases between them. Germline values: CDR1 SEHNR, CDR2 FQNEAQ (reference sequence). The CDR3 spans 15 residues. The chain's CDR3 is CASSLSGAGTGELFF. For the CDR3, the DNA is TGTGCCAGCAGCTTGTCAGGGGCGGGCACCGGGGAGCTGTTTTTT.

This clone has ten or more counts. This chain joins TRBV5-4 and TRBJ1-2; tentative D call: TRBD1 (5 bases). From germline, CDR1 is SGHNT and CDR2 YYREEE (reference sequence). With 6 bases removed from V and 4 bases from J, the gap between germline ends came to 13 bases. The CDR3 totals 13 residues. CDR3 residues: CASNVGGSYGYTF. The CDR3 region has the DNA TGTGCCAGCAACGTTGGGGGGAGCTATGGCTACACCTTC.

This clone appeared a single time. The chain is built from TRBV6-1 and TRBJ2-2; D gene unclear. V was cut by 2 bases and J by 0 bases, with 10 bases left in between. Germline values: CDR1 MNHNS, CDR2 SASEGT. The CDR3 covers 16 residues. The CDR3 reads CASSESRAANTGELFF. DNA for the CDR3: TGTGCCAGCAGTGAATCTAGAGCTGCGAACACCGGGGAGCTGTTTTTT.

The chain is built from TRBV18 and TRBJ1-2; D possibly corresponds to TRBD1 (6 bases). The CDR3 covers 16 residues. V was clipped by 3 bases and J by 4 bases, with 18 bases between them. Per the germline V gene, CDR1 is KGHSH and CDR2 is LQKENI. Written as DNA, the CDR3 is TGTGCCAGCTCACCTCTACAGGGATCCTTTAGCTATGGCTACACCTTC. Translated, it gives CASSPLQGSFSYGYTF.

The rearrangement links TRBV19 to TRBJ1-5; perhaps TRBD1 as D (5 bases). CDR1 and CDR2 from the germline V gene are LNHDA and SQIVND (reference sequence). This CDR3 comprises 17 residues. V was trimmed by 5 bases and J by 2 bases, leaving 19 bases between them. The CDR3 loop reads CASSARGLTRGNQPQHF. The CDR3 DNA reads TGTGCCAGTAGTGCCCGGGGACTAACTAGGGGCAATCAGCCCCAGCATTTT.

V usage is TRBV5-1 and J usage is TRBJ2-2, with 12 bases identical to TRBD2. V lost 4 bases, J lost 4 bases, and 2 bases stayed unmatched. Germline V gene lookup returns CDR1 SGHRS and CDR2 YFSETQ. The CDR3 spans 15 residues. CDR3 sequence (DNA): TGCGCCAGCAGCCCACTAGCGGGAGGCACCGGGGAGCTGTTTTTT. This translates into CASSPLAGGTGELFF.

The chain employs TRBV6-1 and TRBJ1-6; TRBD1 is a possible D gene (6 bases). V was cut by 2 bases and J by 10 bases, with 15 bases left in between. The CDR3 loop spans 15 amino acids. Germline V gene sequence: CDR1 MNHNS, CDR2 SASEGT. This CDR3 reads CASSETGSGGSPLHF. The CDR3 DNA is TGTGCCAGCAGTGAAACAGGGTCGGGTGGGTCACCCCTCCACTTT.

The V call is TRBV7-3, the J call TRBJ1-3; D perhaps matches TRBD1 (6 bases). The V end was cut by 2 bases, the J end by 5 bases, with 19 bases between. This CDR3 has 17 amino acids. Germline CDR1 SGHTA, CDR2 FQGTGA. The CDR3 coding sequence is TGTGCCAGCAGCTTACGGGGACACAGGGTCGAGAGAAACACCATATATTTT. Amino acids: CASSLRGHRVERNTIYF. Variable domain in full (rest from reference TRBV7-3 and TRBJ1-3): GAGVSQTPSNKVTEKGKYVELRCDPISGHTALYWYRQSLGQGPEFLIYFQGTGAADDSGLPNDRFFAVRPEGSVSTLKIQRTERGDSAVYLCASSLRGHRVERNTIYFGEGSWLTVV.